This T cell receptor (beta chain) is from a study of T cell repertoires in cytomegalovirus infection. For the study at large: The study used recently identified HLA-C-restricted and well-studied HLA-B-restricted CMV epitopes. Both a matching HLA type and CMV infection were indicated by public TCR beta signatures.

Study-wide results and caveats: Identification of carriers of CMV plus the relevant HLA was performed using cumulative public TCR beta family frequency. The ex vivo response was dominated by HLA-C-restricted CMV-specific TCR beta clonotypes.

CDR1 and CDR2 from the germline V gene are SQVTM and ANQGSEA. V dropped 2 bases and J dropped 5 bases, with 12 bases sitting between them. There are 14 residues in the CDR3. On this clonotype itself: Its matching antigen is unknown.

TCRdb analysed the reads with MiXCR anew, one entry per CDR3 protein. The sample includes some 920,000 distinct CDR3 sequences, about a third of them seen just once. The sample was cultured CD8+ T cells from PBMCs, taken from culture after CMV antigen stimulation. The gene calls are TRBV29-1 and TRBJ2-2; a weak D match, TRBD2 (7 bases). The sequence derives from a human donor in good health (CMV status not recorded). Some clones in this sample may be carry-over from other donors' samples. The CDR3 loop reads CSVESGGHTGELFF. The CDR3 bases are TGCAGCGTTGAATCCGGGGGGCATACCGGGGAGCTGTTTTTT.